Listed here are 27 T cell receptor beta chains from one sample, sequenced in a study of blood T cell repertoires in COVID-19. The data were produced by immunoSEQ multiplex PCR, yet TCRdb's version contains in-frame clones alone and is incomplete. Of approximately 240,000 clones in the sample, nearly 90% were seen once. The specimen was peripheral blood. Receptor source: a middle-aged woman who had recovered from COVID-19.

The chain combines TRBV28 with TRBJ1-3; the D is unclear. CDR1 and CDR2 (germline): MDHEN, SYDVKM. This CDR3 is built from 17 residues. V was clipped by 3 bases and J by 5 bases, with 20 bases between them. This chain's CDR3 is CASSFPTGQRRRNTIYF. For the CDR3, the DNA is TGTGCCAGCAGTTTCCCCACCGGGCAGAGGAGGCGAAACACCATATATTTT.

The chain has TRBV6-1 and TRBJ2-7; the D gene is possibly TRBD2 (6 bases). Germline loops: CDR1 MNHNS, CDR2 SASEGT. The CDR3 is 13 amino acids. V lost 2 bases and J 12 bases, leaving 17 bases between the germline ends. CDR3 bases: TGTGCCAGCAGTGAAAATGGAGGCGGGAACATGTACTTC. Protein product: CASSENGGGNMYF.

The chain links TRBV21-1 to TRBJ2-2; the D segment call TRBD2 is taken from the table without a DNA check. TRBV21-1 is noted as a pseudogene. This CDR3 has 19 residues. This CDR3 reads CASRGRGRGTPLTTGELFF. The CDR3 nucleotides read TGTGCCAGCAGAGGGCGCGGGAGGGGGACTCCCTTGACCACCGGGGAGCTGTTTTTT.

V gene TRBV28 combines with J gene TRBJ1-2; TRBD1 aligns across 7 bases. Germline V gene lookup returns CDR1 MDHEN and CDR2 SYDVKM. The CDR3 loop spans 12 amino acids. Losses at the gene ends were 6 bases for V and 8 bases for J; bases not matched to a gene: 6. CDR3 sequence (DNA): TGTGCCAGCAGACAGGGGAATTACGGCTACACCTTC. It translates to CASRQGNYGYTF.

The rearrangement uses TRBV11-2 and TRBJ1-1, with a possible D match to TRBD1 (5 bases). CDR1 and CDR2 from the germline V gene are SGHAT and FQNNGV. Between the trimmed V and J ends, which lost 2 bases and 5 bases, there was a span of 9 bases. The CDR3 totals 13 residues. In nucleotides, the CDR3 is TGTGCCAGCAGCTTAAGTAGACAGACTGAAGCTTTCTTT. It translates to CASSLSRQTEAFF.

CDR3 in DNA: TGTGCCAGCAGCGTCGGACTTGGGCGGGAAAAACTGTTTTTT. It specifies CASSVGLGREKLFF. This sequence joins TRBV9 and TRBJ1-4, with D unresolved. V was trimmed by 2 bases and J by 8 bases, leaving 13 bases between them. Germline lookup yields CDR1 SGDLS and CDR2 YYNGEE. The CDR3 spans 14 residues.

The J gene is TRBJ2-7, the V gene TRBV2, with 7 bases fitting TRBD1. This CDR3 is built from 14 residues. The germline V gene encodes CDR1 SNHLY and CDR2 FYNNEI. Trimming took 7 bases from V and 4 from J; bases not matched to a gene: 10. CDR3 sequence reads: CASTPVGQTYEQYF. The DNA of the CDR3 is TGTGCCAGCACCCCTGTGGGACAGACTTACGAGCAGTACTTC.

This chain connects TRBV18 to TRBJ2-3; 13 positions match TRBD2. V lost 3 bases, J lost 4 bases, and 4 bases stayed unmatched. Germline V CDR1 and CDR2: KGHSH, LQKENI. The CDR3 runs to 16 residues. In DNA, the CDR3 is TGTGCCAGCTCACCTAAGGGACTAGCGGGATCAGATACGCAGTATTTT. Translated, it gives CASSPKGLAGSDTQYF.

J is TRBJ2-2 and V is TRBV19, with TRBD1 identical over 9 bases. Trimming took 9 bases from V and 3 from J; bases not matched to a gene: 5. This CDR3 has 14 amino acids. CDR1 and CDR2 (germline): LNHDA, SQIVND (reference sequence). In DNA, the CDR3 is TGTGCCAGCCGGGACAGGGAGTACACCGGGGAGCTGTTTTTT. Its translation: CASRDREYTGELFF.

This sequence joins TRBV19 and TRBJ2-5, with D hard to call. Germline CDR1 reads LNHDA; CDR2 reads SQIVND (reference sequence). The CDR3 extends over 12 amino acids. Between the trimmed V and J ends, which lost 5 bases and 2 bases, there was a span of 6 bases. CDR3 residues: CASSDWQETQYF. The CDR3 DNA reads TGTGCCAGTAGTGACTGGCAAGAGACCCAGTACTTC.

The gene calls are TRBV23-1 and TRBJ2-1; D ambiguous. TRBV23-1 is an ORF for which the function is uncertain. Trimming removed 6 bases at V and 10 bases at J, with 4 bases between. The CDR3 is 9 residues long. CDR3 amino acids: CASSFEQFF. As DNA, the CDR3 is TGCGCCAGCAGCTTCGAGCAGTTCTTC.

This chain links TRBV3-1 (or the pseudogene TRBV3-2) with TRBJ2-1, with TRBD2 matching 8 bases. V was pared by 4 bases and J by 0 bases, with 11 bases of the junction left unmatched. The CDR3 length is 18 residues. The germline CDR1 and CDR2 sequences are LGHDT and YNNKEL (reference sequence). The CDR3 sequence is CASSLAREALSSYNEQFF. The CDR3, as DNA: TGTGCCAGCAGCCTGGCGCGGGAGGCACTGAGCTCCTACAATGAGCAGTTCTTC.

The CDR3 DNA reads as TGTGCCAGCAGAAACCAGGGGCGTTCACCCCTCCACTTT. As protein: CASRNQGRSPLHF. The chain combines TRBV11-3 with TRBJ1-6, with D possibly being TRBD1 (6 bases). CDR1 SGHNT and CDR2 YENEEA come from the germline V gene. The CDR3 contains 13 residues. Trimming took off 6 bases at V and 9 bases at J, with 12 bases between the two ends.

The chain combines TRBV5-1 with TRBJ1-2, with 7 nucleotides matching TRBD1. Germline V CDR1 and CDR2: SGHRS, YFSETQ. V lost 7 bases and J lost 3; bases outside the gene matches: 9. The CDR3 extends over 14 amino acids. The CDR3 DNA follows: TGCGCCAGCCACCGGGACCAGGGGGACTATGGCTACACCTTC. Its protein product is CASHRDQGDYGYTF. Combining the CDR3 with reference TRBV5-1 and TRBJ1-2 gives the whole variable domain KAGVTQTPRYLIKTRGQQVTLSCSPISGHRSVSWYQQTPGQGLQFLFEYFSETQRNKGNFPGRFSGRQFSNSRSEMNVSTLELGDSALYLCASHRDQGDYGYTFGSGTRLTVV.

This chain uses TRBV5-1 with TRBJ2-3, with D possibly TRBD2 on 6 matching bases. V gave up 3 bases and J gave up 0 bases, with 11 bases separating them. The germline V gene encodes CDR1 SGHRS and CDR2 YFSETQ. There are 15 residues in the CDR3. CDR3 in DNA: TGCGCCAGCAGCTCCTCGGGGGTTAGCACAGATACGCAGTATTTT. As protein: CASSSSGVSTDTQYF.

The gene calls are TRBV4-2 and TRBJ1-2; 7 bases align to TRBD1. Losses at the gene ends were 4 bases for V and 4 bases for J; bases not matched to a gene: 12. The germline V gene has CDR1 LGHNA and CDR2 YNFKEQ. The CDR3 extends over 16 amino acids. The CDR3 nucleotides are TGTGCCAGCAGCCTAGCGAATAGACAGGGAAGCTATGGCTACACCTTC. Translating gives CASSLANRQGSYGYTF.

The chain combines TRBV6-5 with TRBJ1-1; 7 bases agree with TRBD1. The CDR3 totals 16 residues. From germline, CDR1 is MNHEY and CDR2 SVGAGI. V was pared by 2 bases and J by 4 bases, with 10 bases of the junction left unmatched. CDR3 residues: CASSYVDRHQGTEAFF. The CDR3, as DNA: TGTGCCAGCAGTTACGTGGACAGGCACCAAGGCACTGAAGCTTTCTTT.

The chain couples TRBV9 to TRBJ2-5, with D hard to call. The CDR3 is 15 residues long. Germline V CDR1 and CDR2: SGDLS, YYNGEE. Trimming removed 0 bases at V and 2 bases at J, with 11 bases between. The CDR3, as DNA: TGTGCCAGCAGCGTAGGGCCCCTAGTACAAGAGACCCAGTACTTC. This codes for CASSVGPLVQETQYF.

Many counts were recorded for this clone. The chain is built from TRBV7-8 and TRBJ2-7; 7 bases fit TRBD2. The germline gives CDR1 SGHVS, CDR2 FQNEAQ. Trimming took 2 bases from V and 1 from J; bases not matched to a gene: 14. The CDR3 length is 18 residues. CDR3 residues: CASSLSSLLAGLSYEQYF. CDR3 bases: TGTGCCAGCAGCTTAAGTAGTCTCTTAGCGGGTCTATCCTACGAGCAGTACTTC.

This chain connects TRBV28 to TRBJ2-5; 7 positions agree with TRBD1. This CDR3 is 15 amino acids long. Trimming at V came to 2 bases and at J to 5 bases, leaving 8 bases not matched to a gene. Germline CDR1 and CDR2: MDHEN and SYDVKM. The CDR3 coding sequence is TGTGCCAGCAGTTTAGCCAAACAGGGGACGGAGACCCAGTACTTC. Amino acids: CASSLAKQGTETQYF.

This clone showed up just a few times. The CDR3 loop is CATSRDRGGTGSPLHF. CDR3 DNA: TGTGCCACCAGCAGGGACAGGGGCGGAACGGGTTCACCCCTCCACTTT. The J gene is TRBJ1-6, the V gene TRBV15; 9 bases are a match to TRBD1. The CDR3 totals 16 residues. CDR1 is LNHNV and CDR2 is YYDKDF in the germline V gene (reference sequence). The junction had 9 bases not matched to a gene; V was cut back by 3 bases and J by 9 bases. Full variable domain (rest looked up from reference TRBV15 and TRBJ1-6): DAMVIQNPRYQVTQFGKPVTLSCSQTLNHNVMYWYQQKSSQAPKLLFHYYDKDFNNEADTPDNFQSRRPNTSFCFLDIRSPGLGDTAMYLCATSRDRGGTGSPLHFGNGTRLTVT.

J is TRBJ1-2 and V is TRBV19, with 8 bases aligning to TRBD1. Germline trimming cut 1 base from V and 6 bases from J; bases unmatched to any gene: 1. Germline lookup yields CDR1 LNHDA and CDR2 SQIVND (reference sequence). This CDR3 comprises 13 residues. CDR3 sequence reads: CASSIADRDGYTF. CDR3 sequence (DNA): TGTGCCAGTAGTATAGCGGACAGGGATGGCTACACCTTC.

The rearrangement uses TRBV19 and TRBJ1-5; 8 nucleotides align to TRBD1. The CDR3 has 15 residues. Germline lookup yields CDR1 LNHDA and CDR2 SQIVND (reference sequence). V shed 3 bases and J 6 bases; nucleotides not matched to a gene: 7. CDR3 nucleotide sequence: TGTGCCAGTAGTATTATTGTACAGGGGGGTCAGCCCCAGCATTTT. Protein product: CASSIIVQGGQPQHF.

The sample holds one count of this clone. The chain carries TRBV5-6 and TRBJ1-3, with D unresolved. Germline assignment: CDR1 SGHDT and CDR2 YYEEEE. The CDR3 extends over 14 amino acids. Trimming stripped 0 bases from V and 7 bases from J, with 11 bases between. CDR3 nucleotide sequence: TGTGCCAGCAGCTTGGCTGGTGGCCAGAACACCATATATTTT. It codes for CASSLAGGQNTIYF.

The J gene is TRBJ2-7, the V gene TRBV7-2, with D perhaps TRBD2 (5 bases). The CDR3 sequence is 17 residues long. Germline CDR1 and CDR2: SGHTA and FQGNSA. V was clipped by 0 bases and J by 0 bases, with 15 bases between them. CDR3 DNA sequence: TGTGCCAGCAGCTTAGCGGTCTTACCGGGGTTCTCCTACGAGCAGTACTTC. This translates into CASSLAVLPGFSYEQYF.

In the case of this clone: One junction end disagrees with the germline gene, perhaps due to a read error. The chain carries TRBV29-1 and TRBJ2-1; 8 bases line up with TRBD2. The CDR3 is 15 residues long. The germline V gene encodes CDR1 SQVTM and CDR2 ANQGSEA. CDR3 region: CSVEGRLAGYNEQFF. CDR3 nucleotide sequence: TGCAGCGTCGAAGGGCGTCTAGCGGGTTACAATGAGCAGTTCTTC.

The chain carries TRBV14 and TRBJ2-7; D unclear. Trimming left V 0 bases short and J 7 bases short, with 13 bases between. CDR3 length: 14 amino acids. Germline CDR1 reads SGHDN; CDR2 reads FVKESK. The CDR3 reads CASSQDLLVREQYF. CDR3 sequence (DNA): TGTGCCAGCAGCCAAGATTTGTTAGTTAGAGAGCAGTACTTC.